Below, one TCR beta chain is given with its context. Antigen specificity is unknown. These data originate in a study of OX40 agonist ivuxolimab in advanced cancers. Overall study findings and caveats: Fewer expanded clones were found on average in CD4+ than in CD8+ T cells. Researchers did not determine the expanded peripheral T cells' antigen specificity.

Assay used: immunoSEQ multiplex PCR; TCRdb lists only in-frame clones, some missing. Found here are about 25,000 clones, more than 75% of them singletons; the top ten hold more than 1.3%. The germline CDR1 and CDR2 sequences are KGHSH and LQKENI. This CDR3 has 14 amino acids. V was trimmed by 3 bases and J by 5 bases, leaving 13 bases between them. This chain joins TRBV18 and TRBJ1-1; D gene uncertain. The material was CD4+ or CD8+ T cells sorted from blood, obtained in a trial of the OX40 agonist ivuxolimab. This sequence was found in an adult with an advanced solid tumor such as melanoma, head and neck, liver or kidney cancer. Here the CDR3 reads CASSPGQERTEAFF. The CDR3 nucleotides are TGTGCCAGCTCACCTGGGCAGGAGAGGACTGAAGCTTTCTTT.